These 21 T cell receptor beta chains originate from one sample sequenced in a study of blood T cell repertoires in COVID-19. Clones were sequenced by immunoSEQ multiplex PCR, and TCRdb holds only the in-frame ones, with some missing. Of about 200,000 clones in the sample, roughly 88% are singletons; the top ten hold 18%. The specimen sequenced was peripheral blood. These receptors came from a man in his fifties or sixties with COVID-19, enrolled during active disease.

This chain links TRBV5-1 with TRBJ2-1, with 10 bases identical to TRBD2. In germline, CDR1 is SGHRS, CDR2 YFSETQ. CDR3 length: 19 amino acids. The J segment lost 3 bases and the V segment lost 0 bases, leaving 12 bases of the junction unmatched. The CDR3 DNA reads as TGCGCCAGCAGCTTGGCCGTACTAGCGGGACTCCGGGACTACAATGAGCAGTTCTTC. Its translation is CASSLAVLAGLRDYNEQFF.

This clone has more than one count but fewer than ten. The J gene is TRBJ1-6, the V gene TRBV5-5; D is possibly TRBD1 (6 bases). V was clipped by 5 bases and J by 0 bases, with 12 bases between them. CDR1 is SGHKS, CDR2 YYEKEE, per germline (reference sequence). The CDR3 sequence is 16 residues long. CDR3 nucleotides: TGTGCCAGCAGGTCTACAGGGAGCTCCTATAATTCACCCCTCCACTTT. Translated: CASRSTGSSYNSPLHF.

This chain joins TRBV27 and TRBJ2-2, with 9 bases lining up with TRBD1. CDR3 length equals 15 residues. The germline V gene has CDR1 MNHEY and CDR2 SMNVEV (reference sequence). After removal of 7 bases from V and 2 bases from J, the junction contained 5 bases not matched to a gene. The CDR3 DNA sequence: TGTGCCAGCAAAACGGGACAGGGAAACACCGGGGAGCTGTTTTTT. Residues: CASKTGQGNTGELFF.

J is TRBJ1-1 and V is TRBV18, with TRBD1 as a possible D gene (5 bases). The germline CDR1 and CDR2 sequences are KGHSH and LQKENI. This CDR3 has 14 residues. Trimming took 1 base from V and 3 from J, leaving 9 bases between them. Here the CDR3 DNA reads TGTGCCAGCTCACCACAGCAGGGTGACACTGAAGCTTTCTTT. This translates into CASSPQQGDTEAFF.

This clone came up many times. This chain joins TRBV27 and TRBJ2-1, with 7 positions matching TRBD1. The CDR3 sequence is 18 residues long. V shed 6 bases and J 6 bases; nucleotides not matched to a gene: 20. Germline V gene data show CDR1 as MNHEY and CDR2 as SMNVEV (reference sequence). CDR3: CASSPTTGMMGDGNEQFF. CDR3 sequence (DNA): TGTGCCAGCAGCCCCACGACAGGGATGATGGGGGATGGCAATGAGCAGTTCTTC.

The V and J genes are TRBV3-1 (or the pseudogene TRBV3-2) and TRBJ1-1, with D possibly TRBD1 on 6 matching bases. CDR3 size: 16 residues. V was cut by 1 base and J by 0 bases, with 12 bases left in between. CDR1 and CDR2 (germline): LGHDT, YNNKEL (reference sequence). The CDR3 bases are TGTGCCAGCAGCCAAGGACCCGGACAGATGAACACTGAAGCTTTCTTT. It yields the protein CASSQGPGQMNTEAFF.

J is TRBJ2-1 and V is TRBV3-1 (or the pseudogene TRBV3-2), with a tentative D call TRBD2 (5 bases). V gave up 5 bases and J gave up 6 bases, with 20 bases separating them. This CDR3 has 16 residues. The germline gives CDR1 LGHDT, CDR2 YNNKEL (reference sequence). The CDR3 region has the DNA TGTGCCAGCAGCATATTGATAGGGCGGGTGGTCAATGAGCAGTTCTTC. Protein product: CASSILIGRVVNEQFF.

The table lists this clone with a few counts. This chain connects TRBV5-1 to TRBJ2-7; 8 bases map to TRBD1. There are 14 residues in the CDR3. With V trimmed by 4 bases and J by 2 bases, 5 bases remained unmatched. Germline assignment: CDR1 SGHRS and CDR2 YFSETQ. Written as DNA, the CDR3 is TGCGCCAGCAGCGGCGGACAGGGTCCCTACGAGCAGTACTTC. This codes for CASSGGQGPYEQYF.

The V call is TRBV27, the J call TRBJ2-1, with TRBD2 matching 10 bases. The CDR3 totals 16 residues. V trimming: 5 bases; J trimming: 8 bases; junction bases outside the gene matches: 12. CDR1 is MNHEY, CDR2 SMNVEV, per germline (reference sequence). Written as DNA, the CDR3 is TGTGCCAGCAGTCCGACTCTAGCGGGAGTTACCCATGAGCAGTTCTTC. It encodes CASSPTLAGVTHEQFF.

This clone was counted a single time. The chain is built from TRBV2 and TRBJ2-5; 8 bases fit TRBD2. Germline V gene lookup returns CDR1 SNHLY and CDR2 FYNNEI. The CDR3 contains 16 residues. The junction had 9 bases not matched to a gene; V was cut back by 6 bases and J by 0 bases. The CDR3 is CASSPTGGRYQETQYF. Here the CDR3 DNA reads TGTGCCAGCAGCCCTACGGGGGGGAGGTACCAAGAGACCCAGTACTTC.

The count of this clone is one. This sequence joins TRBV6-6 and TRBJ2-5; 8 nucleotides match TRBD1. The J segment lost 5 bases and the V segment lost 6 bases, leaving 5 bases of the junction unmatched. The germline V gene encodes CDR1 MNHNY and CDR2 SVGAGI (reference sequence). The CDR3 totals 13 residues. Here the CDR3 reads CASRQTGEETQYF. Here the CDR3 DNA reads TGTGCCAGCAGGCAGACAGGGGAGGAGACCCAGTACTTC.

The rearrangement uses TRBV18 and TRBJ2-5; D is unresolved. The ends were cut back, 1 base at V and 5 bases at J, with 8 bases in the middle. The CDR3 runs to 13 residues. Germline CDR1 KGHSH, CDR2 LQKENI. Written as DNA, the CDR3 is TGTGCCAGCTCACCACAACAAACGGAGACCCAGTACTTC. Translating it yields CASSPQQTETQYF. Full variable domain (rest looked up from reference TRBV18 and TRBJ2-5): NAGVMQNPRHLVRRRGQEARLRCSPMKGHSHVYWYRQLPEEGLKFMVYLQKENIIDESGMPKERFSAEFPKEGPSILRIQQVVRGDSAAYFCASSPQQTETQYFGPGTRLLVL.

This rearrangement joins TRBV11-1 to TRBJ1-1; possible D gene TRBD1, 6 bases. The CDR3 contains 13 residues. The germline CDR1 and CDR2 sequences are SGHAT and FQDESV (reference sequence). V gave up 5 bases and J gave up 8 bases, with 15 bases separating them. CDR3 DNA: TGTGCCAGCAGCCGCATTGCCGGGACAGAAGCTTTCTTT. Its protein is CASSRIAGTEAFF.

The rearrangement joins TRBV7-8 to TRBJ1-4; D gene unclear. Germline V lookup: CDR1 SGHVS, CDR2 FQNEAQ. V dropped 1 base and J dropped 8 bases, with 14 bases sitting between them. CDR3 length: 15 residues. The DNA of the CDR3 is TGTGCCAGCAGCTTAGTTGGCGGAGCGAGAGAAAAACTGTTTTTT. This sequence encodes CASSLVGGAREKLFF.

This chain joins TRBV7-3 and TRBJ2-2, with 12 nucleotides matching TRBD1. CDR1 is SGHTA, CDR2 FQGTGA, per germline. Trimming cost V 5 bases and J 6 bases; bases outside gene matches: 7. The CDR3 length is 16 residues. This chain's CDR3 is CASSLLGQGAPGELFF. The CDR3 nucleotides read TGTGCCAGCAGCCTCTTGGGACAGGGGGCGCCCGGGGAGCTGTTTTTT.

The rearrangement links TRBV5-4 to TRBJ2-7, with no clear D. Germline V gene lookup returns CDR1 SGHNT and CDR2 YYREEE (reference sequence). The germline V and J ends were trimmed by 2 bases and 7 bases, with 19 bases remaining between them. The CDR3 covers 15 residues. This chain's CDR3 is CASSFMGRSTVEQYF. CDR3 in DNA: TGTGCCAGCAGCTTTATGGGCAGGTCTACGGTGGAGCAGTACTTC. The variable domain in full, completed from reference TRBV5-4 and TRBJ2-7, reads ETGVTQSPTHLIKTRGQQVTLRCSSQSGHNTVSWYQQALGQGPQFIFQYYREEENGRGNFPPRFSGLQFPNYSSELNVNALELDDSALYLCASSFMGRSTVEQYFGPGTRLTVT.

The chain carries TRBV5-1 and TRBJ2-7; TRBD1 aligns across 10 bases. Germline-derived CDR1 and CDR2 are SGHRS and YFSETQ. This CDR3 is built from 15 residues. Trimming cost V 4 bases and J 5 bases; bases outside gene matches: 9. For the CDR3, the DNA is TGCGCCAGCAGCCGGGACAGGGGTATGTTGCACGAGCAGTACTTC. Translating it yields CASSRDRGMLHEQYF.

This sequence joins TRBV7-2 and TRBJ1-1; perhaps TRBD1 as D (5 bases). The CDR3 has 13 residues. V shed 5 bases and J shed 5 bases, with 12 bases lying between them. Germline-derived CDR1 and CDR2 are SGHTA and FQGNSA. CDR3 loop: CASSAAGFTEAFF. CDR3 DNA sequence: TGTGCCAGCAGCGCAGCAGGGTTTACTGAAGCTTTCTTT.

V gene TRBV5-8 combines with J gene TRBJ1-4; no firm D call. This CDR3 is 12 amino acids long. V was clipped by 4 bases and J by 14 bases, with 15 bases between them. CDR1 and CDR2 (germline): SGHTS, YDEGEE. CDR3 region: CASSPANSGLFF. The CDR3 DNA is TGTGCCAGCAGCCCTGCGAATTCGGGGCTGTTTTTT.

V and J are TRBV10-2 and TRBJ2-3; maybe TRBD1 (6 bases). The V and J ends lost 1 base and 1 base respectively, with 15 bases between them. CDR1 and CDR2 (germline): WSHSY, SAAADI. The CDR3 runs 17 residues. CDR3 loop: CASSEFGQPSGTDTQYF. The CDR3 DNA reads TGCGCCAGCAGTGAGTTCGGACAGCCGAGCGGCACAGATACGCAGTATTTT.

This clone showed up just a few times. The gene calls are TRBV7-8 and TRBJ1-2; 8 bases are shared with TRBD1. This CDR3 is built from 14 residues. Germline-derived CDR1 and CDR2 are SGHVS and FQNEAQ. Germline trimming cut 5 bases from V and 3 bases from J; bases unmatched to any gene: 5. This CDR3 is CASSTGGWDYGYTF. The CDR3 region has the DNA TGTGCCAGCAGCACAGGGGGTTGGGACTATGGCTACACCTTC.